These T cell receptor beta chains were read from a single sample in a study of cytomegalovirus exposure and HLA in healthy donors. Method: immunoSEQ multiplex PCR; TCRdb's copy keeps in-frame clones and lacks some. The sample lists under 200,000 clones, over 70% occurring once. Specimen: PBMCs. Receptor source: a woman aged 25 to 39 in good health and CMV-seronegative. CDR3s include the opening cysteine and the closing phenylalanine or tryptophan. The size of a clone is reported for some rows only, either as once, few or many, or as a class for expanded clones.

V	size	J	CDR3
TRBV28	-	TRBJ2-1	CASSPLREAGGRIVYNEQFF
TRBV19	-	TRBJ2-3	CASSPGLAGGTDTQYF
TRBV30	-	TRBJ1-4	CAWSGPGGFEKLFF
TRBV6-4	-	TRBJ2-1	CASSETAYAHNEQFF
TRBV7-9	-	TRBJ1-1	CASSLAGGEAFF
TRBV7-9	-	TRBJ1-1	CASSDRQGNTEAFF
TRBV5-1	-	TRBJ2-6	CASSLGGTGGSGANGLTF
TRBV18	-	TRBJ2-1	CASSPLAGGNEQFF
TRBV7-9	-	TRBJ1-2	CSIDSYGYTF
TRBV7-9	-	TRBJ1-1	CASSPPFTEAFF
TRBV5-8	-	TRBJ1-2	CASSLSQGGHGYTF
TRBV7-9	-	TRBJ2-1	CASSFRLAVNNEQFF
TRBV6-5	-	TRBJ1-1	CASSYLGTGSVEAFF
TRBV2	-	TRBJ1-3	CASSEVGSGSGNTIYF
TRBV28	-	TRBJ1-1	CASNSGGDPNTEAFF
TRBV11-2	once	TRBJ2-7	CASSLGGGPTSYEQYF
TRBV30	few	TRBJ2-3	CAWSTGTSDTQYF